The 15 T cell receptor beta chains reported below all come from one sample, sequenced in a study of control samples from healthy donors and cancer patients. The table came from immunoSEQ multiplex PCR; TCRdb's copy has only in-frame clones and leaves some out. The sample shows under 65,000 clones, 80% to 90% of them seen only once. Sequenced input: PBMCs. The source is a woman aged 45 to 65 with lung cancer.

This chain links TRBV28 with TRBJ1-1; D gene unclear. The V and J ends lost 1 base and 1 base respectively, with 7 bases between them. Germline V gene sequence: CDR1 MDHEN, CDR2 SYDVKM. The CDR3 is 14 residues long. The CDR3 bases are TGTGCCAGCAGTTTATTCGTCCCGAACACTGAAGCTTTCTTT. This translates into CASSLFVPNTEAFF.

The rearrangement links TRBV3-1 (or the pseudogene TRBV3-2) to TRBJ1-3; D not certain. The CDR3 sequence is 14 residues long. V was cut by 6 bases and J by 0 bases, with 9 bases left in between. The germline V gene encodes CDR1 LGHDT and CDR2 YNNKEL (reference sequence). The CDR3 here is CASSSLASGNTIYF. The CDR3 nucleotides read TGTGCCAGCAGTTCTCTCGCCTCTGGAAACACCATATATTTT.

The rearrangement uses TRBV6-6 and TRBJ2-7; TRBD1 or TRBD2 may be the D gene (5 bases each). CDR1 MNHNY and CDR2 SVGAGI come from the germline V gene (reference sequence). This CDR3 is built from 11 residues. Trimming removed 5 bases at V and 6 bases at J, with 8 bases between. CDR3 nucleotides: TGTGCCAGCAGTCATGGGGGCGAGCAGTACTTC. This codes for CASSHGGEQYF.

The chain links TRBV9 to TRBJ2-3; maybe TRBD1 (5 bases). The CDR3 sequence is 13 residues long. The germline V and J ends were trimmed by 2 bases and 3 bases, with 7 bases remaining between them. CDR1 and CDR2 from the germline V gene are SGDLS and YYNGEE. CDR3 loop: CASSVRGTDTQYF. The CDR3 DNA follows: TGTGCCAGCAGCGTTAGGGGAACAGATACGCAGTATTTT.

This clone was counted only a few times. CDR3 DNA: TGTGCCAGCAGCCAAGTTTCAGCGAACACTGAAGCTTTCTTT. Translating it yields CASSQVSANTEAFF. The rearrangement uses TRBV4-2 and TRBJ1-1; D not certain. Trimming pared 1 base from V and 1 base from J, leaving 7 bases between. CDR1 is LGHNA and CDR2 is YNFKEQ in the germline V gene. The CDR3 totals 14 residues.

The CDR3 nucleotides are TGTGCCAGTAGTATAAGGGGCTCGAGCTCTGGAAACACCATATATTTT. Amino acid sequence: CASSIRGSSSGNTIYF. V usage is TRBV19 and J usage is TRBJ1-3; TRBD1 is a possible D gene (5 bases). CDR3 size: 16 residues. The germline V and J ends were trimmed by 2 bases and 0 bases, with 11 bases remaining between them. The germline V gene encodes CDR1 LNHDA and CDR2 SQIVND (reference sequence).

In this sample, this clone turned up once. CDR3 nucleotide sequence: TGTGCCAGCAGCGCGACAGGGAGCTCTGGAAACACCATATATTTT. Translated: CASSATGSSGNTIYF. This chain connects TRBV9 to TRBJ1-3; 7 bases align to TRBD1. V lost 3 bases, J lost 0 bases, and 3 bases stayed unmatched. Germline V lookup: CDR1 SGDLS, CDR2 YYNGEE. CDR3 size: 15 residues.

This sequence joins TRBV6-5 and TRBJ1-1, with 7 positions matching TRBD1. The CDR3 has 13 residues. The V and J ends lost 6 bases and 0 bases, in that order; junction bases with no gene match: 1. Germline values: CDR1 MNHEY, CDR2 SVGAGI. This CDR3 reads CASRQGLNTEAFF. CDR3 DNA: TGTGCCAGCAGACAGGGGTTGAACACTGAAGCTTTCTTT.

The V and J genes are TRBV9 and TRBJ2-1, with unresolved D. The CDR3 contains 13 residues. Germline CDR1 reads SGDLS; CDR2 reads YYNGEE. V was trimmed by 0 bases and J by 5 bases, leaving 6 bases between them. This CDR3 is CASSVGPNNEQFF. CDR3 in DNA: TGTGCCAGCAGCGTAGGACCAAACAATGAGCAGTTCTTC. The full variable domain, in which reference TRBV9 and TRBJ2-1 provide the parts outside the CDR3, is DSGVTQTPKHLITATGQRVTLRCSPRSGDLSVYWYQQSLDQGLQFLIQYYNGEERAKGNILERFSAQQFPDLHSELNLSSLELGDSALYFCASSVGPNNEQFFGPGTRLTVL.

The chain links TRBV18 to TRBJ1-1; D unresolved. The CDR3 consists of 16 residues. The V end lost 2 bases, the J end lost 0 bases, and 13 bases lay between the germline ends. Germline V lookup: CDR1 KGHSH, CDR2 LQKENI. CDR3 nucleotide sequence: TGTGCCAGCTCACCAGGCGGAAGCAGCATGAACACTGAAGCTTTCTTT. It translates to CASSPGGSSMNTEAFF.

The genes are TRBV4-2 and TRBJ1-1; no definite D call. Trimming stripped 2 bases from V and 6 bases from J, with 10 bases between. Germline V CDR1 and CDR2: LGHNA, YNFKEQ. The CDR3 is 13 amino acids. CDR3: CASSQPTEAEAFF. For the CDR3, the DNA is TGTGCCAGCAGCCAACCGACGGAGGCTGAAGCTTTCTTT.

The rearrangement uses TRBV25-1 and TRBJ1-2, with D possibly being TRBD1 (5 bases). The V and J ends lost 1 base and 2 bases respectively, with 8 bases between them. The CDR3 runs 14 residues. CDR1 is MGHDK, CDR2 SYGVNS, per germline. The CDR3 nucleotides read TGTGCCAGCAGTGAATCTGGGGGGAACTATGGCTACACCTTC. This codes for CASSESGGNYGYTF.

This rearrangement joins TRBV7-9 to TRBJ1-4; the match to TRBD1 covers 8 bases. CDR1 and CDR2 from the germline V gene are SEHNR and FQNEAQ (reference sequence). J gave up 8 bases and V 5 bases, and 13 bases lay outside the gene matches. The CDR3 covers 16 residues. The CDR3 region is CASSLDGTGVKEKLFF. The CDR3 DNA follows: TGTGCCAGCAGCCTAGATGGGACAGGAGTAAAAGAAAAACTGTTTTTT.

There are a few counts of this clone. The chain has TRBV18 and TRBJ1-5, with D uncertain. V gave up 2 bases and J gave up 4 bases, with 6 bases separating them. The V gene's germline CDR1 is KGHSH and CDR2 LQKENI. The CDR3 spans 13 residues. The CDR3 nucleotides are TGTGCCAGCTCACCAGAAAAAAATCAGCCCCAGCATTTT. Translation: CASSPEKNQPQHF.

In nucleotides, the CDR3 is TGCAGCGCTTTACCTGGGCTTAATGAAAAACTGTTTTTT. Protein product: CSALPGLNEKLFF. The rearrangement joins TRBV29-1 to TRBJ1-4; D is unresolved. With 7 bases removed from V and 4 bases from J, the gap between germline ends came to 13 bases. CDR3 length: 13 amino acids. Germline V gene sequence: CDR1 SQVTM, CDR2 ANQGSEA.